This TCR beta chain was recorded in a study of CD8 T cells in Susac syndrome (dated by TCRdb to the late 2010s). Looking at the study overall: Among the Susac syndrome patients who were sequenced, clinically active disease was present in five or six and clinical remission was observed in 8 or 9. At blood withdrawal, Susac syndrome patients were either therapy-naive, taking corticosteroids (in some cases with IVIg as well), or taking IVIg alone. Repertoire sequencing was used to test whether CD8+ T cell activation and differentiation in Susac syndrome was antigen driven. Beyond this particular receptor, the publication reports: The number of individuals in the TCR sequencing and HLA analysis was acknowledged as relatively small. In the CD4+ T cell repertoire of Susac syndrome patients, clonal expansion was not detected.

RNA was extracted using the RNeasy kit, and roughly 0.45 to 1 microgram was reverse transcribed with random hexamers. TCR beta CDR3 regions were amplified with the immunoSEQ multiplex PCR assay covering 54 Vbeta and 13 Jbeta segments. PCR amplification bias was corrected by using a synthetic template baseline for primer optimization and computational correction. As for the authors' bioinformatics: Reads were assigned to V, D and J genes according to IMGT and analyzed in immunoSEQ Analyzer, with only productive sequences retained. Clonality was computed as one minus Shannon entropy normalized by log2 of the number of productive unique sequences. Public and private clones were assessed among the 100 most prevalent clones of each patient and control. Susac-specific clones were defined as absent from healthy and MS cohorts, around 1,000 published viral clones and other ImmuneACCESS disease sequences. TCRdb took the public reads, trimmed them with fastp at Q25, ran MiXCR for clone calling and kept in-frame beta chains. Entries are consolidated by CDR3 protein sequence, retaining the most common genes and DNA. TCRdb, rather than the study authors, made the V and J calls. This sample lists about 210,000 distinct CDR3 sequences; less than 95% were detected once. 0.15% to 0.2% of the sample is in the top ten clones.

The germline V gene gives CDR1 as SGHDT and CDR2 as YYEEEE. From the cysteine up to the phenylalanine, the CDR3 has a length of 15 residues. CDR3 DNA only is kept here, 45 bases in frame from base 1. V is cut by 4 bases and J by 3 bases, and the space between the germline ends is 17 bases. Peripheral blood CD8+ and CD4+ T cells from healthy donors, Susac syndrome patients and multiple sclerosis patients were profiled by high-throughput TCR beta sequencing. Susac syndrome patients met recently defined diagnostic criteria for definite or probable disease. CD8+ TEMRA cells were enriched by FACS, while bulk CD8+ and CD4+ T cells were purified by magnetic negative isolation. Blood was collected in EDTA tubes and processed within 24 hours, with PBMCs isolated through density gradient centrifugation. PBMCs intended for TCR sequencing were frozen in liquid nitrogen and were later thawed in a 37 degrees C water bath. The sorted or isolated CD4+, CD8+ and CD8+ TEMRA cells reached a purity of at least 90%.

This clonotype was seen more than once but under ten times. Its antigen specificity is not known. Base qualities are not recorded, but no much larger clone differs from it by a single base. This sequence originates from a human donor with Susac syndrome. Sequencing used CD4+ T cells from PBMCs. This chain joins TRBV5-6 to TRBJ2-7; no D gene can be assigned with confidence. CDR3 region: CASSVDLALDYEQYF. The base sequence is TGTGCCAGCAGCGTGGACCTTGCCTTGGACTACGAGCAGTACTTC.